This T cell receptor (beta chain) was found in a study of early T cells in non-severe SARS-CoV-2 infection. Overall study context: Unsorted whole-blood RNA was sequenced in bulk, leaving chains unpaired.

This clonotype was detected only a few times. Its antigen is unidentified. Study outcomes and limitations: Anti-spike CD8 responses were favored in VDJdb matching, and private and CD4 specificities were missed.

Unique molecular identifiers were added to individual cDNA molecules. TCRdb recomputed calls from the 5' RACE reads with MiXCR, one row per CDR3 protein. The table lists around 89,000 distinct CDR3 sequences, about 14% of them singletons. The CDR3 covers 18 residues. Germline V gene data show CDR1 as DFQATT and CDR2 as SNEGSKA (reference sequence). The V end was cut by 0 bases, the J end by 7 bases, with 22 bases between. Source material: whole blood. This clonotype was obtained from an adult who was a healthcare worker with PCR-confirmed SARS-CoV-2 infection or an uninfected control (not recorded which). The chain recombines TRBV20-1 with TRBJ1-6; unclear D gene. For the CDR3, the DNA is TGCAGTGCTAGAGATCCCTTGCTGATGGGATCCCAAAATTCACCCCTCCACTTT. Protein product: CSARDPLLMGSQNSPLHF.